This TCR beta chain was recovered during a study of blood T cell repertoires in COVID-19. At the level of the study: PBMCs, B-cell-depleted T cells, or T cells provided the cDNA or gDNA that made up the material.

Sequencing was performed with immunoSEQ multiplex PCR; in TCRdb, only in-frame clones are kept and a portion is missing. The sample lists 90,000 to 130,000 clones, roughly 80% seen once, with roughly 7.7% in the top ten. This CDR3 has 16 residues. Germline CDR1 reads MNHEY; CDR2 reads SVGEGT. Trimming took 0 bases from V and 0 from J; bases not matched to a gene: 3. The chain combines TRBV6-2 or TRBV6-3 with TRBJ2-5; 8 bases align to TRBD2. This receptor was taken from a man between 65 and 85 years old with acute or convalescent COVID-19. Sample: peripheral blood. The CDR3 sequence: CASSYSQRENQETQYF. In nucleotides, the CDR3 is TGTGCCAGCAGTTACTCGCAGCGGGAGAACCAAGAGACCCAGTACTTC.